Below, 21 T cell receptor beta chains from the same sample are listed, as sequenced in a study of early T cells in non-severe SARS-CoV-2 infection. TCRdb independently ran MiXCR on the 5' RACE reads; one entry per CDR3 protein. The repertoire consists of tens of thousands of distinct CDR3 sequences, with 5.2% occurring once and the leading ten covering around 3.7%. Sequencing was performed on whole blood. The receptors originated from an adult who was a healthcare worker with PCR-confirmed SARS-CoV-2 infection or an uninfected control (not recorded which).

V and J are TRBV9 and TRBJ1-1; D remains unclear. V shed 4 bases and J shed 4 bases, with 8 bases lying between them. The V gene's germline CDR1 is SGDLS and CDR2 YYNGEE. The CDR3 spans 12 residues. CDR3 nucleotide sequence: TGTGCCAGCAGCTCATGGGGCACTGAAGCTTTCTTT. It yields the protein CASSSWGTEAFF.

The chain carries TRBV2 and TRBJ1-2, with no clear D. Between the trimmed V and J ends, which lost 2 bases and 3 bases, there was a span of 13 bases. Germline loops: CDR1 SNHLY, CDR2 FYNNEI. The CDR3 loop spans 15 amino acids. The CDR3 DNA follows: TGTGCCAGCAGTGAAAATCCCACAGACTACTATGGCTACACCTTC. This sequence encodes CASSENPTDYYGYTF.

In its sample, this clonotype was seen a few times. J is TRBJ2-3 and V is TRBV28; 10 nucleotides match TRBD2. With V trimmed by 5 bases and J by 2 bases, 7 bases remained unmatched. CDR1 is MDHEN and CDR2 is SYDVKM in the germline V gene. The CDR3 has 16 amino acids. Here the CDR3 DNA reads TGTGCCAGCAGTCTCACCACTAGCGGGACCACAGATACGCAGTATTTT. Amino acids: CASSLTTSGTTDTQYF. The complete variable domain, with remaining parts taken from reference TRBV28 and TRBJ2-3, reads DVKVTQSSRYLVKRTGEKVFLECVQDMDHENMFWYRQDPGLGLRLIYFSYDVKMKEKGDIPEGYSVSREKKERFSLILESASTNQTSMYLCASSLTTSGTTDTQYFGPGTRLTVL.

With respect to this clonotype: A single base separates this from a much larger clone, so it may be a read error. The CDR3: CSASQRTSGSDEQSF. The DNA for the CDR3 is TGCAGTGCTAGTCAGAGGACTAGCGGGAGCGATGAGCAGTCCTTC. The V call is TRBV20-1, the J call TRBJ2-1, with 13 bases that match TRBD2. The CDR3 sequence is 15 residues long. The germline gives CDR1 DFQATT, CDR2 SNEGSKA (reference sequence).

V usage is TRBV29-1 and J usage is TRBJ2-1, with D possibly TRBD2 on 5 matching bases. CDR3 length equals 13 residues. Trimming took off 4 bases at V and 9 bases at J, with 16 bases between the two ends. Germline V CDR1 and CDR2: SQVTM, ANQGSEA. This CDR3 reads CSVGRSSFGEQFF. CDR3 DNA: TGCAGCGTTGGGAGGAGTAGTTTTGGTGAGCAGTTCTTC.

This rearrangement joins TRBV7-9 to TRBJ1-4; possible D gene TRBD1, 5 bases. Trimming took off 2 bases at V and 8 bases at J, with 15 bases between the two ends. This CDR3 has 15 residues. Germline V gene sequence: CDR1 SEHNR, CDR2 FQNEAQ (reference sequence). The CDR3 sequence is CASSLLQVVEEKLFF. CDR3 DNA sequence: TGTGCCAGCAGCTTACTACAGGTTGTGGAGGAAAAACTGTTTTTT. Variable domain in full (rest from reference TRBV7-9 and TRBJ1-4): DTGVSQNPRHKITKRGQNVTFRCDPISEHNRLYWYRQTLGQGPEFLTYFQNEAQLEKSRLLSDRFSAERPKGSFSTLEIQRTEQGDSAMYLCASSLLQVVEEKLFFGSGTQLSVL.

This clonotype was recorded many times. CDR3 in DNA: TGTGCCAGCAGCTCCGCAGGGACAGGGTACTACGAGCAGTACTTC. Translating it yields CASSSAGTGYYEQYF. This chain links TRBV7-2 with TRBJ2-7, with TRBD1 identical over 9 bases. The V and J ends lost 4 bases and 3 bases, in that order; junction bases with no gene match: 7. Germline CDR1 is SGHTA and CDR2 is FQGNSA. There are 15 residues in the CDR3.

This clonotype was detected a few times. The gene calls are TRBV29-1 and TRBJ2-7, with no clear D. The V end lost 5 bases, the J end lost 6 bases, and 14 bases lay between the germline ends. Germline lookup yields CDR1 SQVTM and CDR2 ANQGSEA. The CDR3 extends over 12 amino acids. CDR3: CSVQILLGEQYF. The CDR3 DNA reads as TGCAGCGTTCAAATACTTTTAGGCGAGCAGTACTTC.

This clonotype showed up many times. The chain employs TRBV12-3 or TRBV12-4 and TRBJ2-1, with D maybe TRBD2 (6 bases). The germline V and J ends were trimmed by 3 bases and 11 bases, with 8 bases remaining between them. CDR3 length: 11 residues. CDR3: CASSLAGKQFF. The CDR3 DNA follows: TGTGCCAGCAGTTTGGCGGGAAAGCAGTTCTTC.

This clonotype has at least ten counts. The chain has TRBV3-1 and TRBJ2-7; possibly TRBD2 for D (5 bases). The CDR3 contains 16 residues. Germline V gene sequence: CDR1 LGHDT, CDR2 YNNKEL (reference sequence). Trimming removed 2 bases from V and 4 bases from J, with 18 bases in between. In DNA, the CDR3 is TGTGCCAGCAGCCAAAAACCGGGAACGATGGGTTACGAGCAGTACTTC. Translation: CASSQKPGTMGYEQYF.

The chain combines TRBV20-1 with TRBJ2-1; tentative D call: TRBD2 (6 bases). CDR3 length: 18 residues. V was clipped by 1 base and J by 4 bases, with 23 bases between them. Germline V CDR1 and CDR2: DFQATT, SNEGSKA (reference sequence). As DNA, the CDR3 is TGCAGTGCTAGAGTCCGCCCAGGTAGCGGAGCAACTTACAATGAGCAGTTCTTC. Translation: CSARVRPGSGATYNEQFF.

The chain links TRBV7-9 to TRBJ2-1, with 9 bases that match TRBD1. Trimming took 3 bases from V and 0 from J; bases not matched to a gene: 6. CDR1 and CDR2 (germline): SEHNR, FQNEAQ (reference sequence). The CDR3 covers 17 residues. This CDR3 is CASSFPGQGISYNEQFF. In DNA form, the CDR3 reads TGTGCCAGCAGCTTCCCGGGACAGGGCATCTCCTACAATGAGCAGTTCTTC.

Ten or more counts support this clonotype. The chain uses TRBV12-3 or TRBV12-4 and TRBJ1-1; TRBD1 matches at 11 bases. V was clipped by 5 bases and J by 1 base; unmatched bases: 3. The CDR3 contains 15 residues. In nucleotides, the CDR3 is TGTGCCAGCAGTGGACAGGGGGCGGAGAACACTGAAGCTTTCTTT. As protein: CASSGQGAENTEAFF.

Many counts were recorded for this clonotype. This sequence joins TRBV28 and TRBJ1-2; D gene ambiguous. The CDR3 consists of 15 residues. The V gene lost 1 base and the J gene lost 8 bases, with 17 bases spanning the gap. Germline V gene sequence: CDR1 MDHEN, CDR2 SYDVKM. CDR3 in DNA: TGTGCCAGCAGTTTATCTGGGTCGGCAGGAAGGGGCTACACCTTC. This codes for CASSLSGSAGRGYTF.

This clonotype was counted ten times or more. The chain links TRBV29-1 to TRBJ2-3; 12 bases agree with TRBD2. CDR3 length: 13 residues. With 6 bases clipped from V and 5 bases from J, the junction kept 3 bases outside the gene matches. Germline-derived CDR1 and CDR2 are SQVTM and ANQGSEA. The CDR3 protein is CSVRLAGEDTQYF. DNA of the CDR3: TGCAGCGTGAGACTAGCGGGAGAAGATACGCAGTATTTT.

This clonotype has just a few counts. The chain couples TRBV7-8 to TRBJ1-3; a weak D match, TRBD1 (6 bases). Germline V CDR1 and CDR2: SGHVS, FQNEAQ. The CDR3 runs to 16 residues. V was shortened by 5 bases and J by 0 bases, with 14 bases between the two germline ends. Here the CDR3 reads CASSHPGQDSGNTIYF. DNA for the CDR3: TGTGCCAGCAGCCATCCGGGACAAGACTCTGGAAACACCATATATTTT. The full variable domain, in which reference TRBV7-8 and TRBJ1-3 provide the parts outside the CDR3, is GAGVSQSPRYKVAKRGQDVALRCDPISGHVSLFWYQQALGQGPEFLTYFQNEAQLDKSGLPSDRFFAERPEGSVSTLKIQRTQQEDSAVYLCASSHPGQDSGNTIYFGEGSWLTVV.

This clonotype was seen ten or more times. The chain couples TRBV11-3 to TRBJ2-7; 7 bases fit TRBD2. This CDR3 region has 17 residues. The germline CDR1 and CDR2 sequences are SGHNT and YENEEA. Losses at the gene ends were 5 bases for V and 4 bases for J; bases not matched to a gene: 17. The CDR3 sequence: CASSRAPLAGAQYEQYF. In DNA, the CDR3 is TGTGCCAGCAGCCGAGCACCCTTGGCGGGAGCCCAATACGAGCAGTACTTC.

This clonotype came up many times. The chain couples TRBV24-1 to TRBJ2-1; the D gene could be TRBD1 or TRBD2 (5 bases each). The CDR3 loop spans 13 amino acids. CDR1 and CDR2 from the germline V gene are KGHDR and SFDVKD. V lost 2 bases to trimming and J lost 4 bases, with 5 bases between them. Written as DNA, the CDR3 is TGTGCCACCAGTGATTGGGGGTACAATGAGCAGTTCTTC. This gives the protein CATSDWGYNEQFF.

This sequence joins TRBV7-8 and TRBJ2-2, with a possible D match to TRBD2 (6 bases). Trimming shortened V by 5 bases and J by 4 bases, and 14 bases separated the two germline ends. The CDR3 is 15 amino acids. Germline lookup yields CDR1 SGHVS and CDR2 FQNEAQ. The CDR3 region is CASSLRLVSTGELFF. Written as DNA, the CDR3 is TGTGCCAGCAGCCTGCGACTAGTGAGCACCGGGGAGCTGTTTTTT.

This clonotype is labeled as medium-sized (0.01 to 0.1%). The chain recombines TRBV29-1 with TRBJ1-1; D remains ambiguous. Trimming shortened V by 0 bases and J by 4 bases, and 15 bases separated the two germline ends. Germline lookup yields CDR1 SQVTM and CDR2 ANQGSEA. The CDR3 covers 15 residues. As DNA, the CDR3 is TGCAGCGTTGAAGATACCACGGGTCGGGGCACTGAAGCTTTCTTT. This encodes CSVEDTTGRGTEAFF.

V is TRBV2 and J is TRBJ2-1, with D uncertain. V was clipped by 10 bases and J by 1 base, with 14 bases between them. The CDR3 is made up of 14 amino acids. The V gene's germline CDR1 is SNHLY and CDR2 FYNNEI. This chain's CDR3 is CANSRLDSYNEQFF. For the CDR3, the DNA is TGTGCCAACTCCAGACTTGATTCCTACAATGAGCAGTTCTTC.